One and the same sample provided the 30 T cell receptor beta chains below, sequenced in a study of CD8 T cells in Susac syndrome. Reverse transcription used roughly 0.5 to 1 ug RNA and random hexamers. TCRdb used MiXCR to reprocess the immunoSEQ multiplex PCR reads, holding one entry per CDR3 protein. The table shows about 120,000 distinct CDR3 sequences, with about 94% occurring only once. Sequencing was performed on CD8+ T cells from PBMCs. These receptor sequences come from a human donor with Susac syndrome.

This clonotype was recorded only once. The chain has TRBV28 and TRBJ1-4; D unresolved. Germline-derived CDR1 and CDR2 are MDHEN and SYDVKM. The length of the CDR3 is 12 residues. V shed 4 bases and J shed 3 bases, with 3 bases lying between them. The CDR3: CASSWSNEKLFF. The CDR3 DNA sequence: TGTGCCAGCAGTTGGTCTAATGAAAAACTGTTTTTT.

V gene TRBV11-2 combines with J gene TRBJ2-7; 8 nucleotides align to TRBD1. This CDR3 has 15 residues. With 5 bases clipped from V and 4 bases from J, the junction kept 10 bases outside the gene matches. Looked up from germline, CDR1 is SGHAT and CDR2 is FQNNGV. CDR3 amino acids: CASSTGQGGLYEQYF. The CDR3 DNA follows: TGTGCCAGCAGCACTGGACAGGGTGGCCTATACGAGCAGTACTTC. Full variable domain (missing parts from reference TRBV11-2 and TRBJ2-7): EAGVAQSPRYKIIEKRQSVAFWCNPISGHATLYWYQQILGQGPKLLIQFQNNGVVDDSQLPKDRFSAERLKGVDSTLKIQPAKLEDSAVYLCASSTGQGGLYEQYFGPGTRLTVT.

The rearrangement links TRBV20-1 to TRBJ1-1; D call uncertain. This CDR3 has 18 amino acids. Germline CDR1 reads DFQATT; CDR2 reads SNEGSKA (reference sequence). V dropped 2 bases and J dropped 0 bases, with 22 bases sitting between them. Written as DNA, the CDR3 is TGCAGTGCTAGAAAGGCATCGGAGCCTTATCCCATGAACACTGAAGCTTTCTTT. It specifies CSARKASEPYPMNTEAFF.

J is TRBJ2-2 and V is TRBV29-1, with D possibly being TRBD1 (6 bases). This CDR3 has 13 residues. Germline-derived CDR1 and CDR2 are SQVTM and ANQGSEA. V was trimmed by 5 bases and J by 5 bases, leaving 12 bases between them. CDR3 sequence reads: CSVNRAETGELFF. CDR3 nucleotides: TGCAGCGTTAACAGGGCAGAAACCGGGGAGCTGTTTTTT.

This clonotype has a handful of counts. The V call is TRBV20-1, the J call TRBJ2-7; 10 nucleotides align to TRBD1. The V gene end was trimmed by 2 bases and the J gene end by 2 bases; junction bases not matched to a gene: 9. CDR3 size: 16 residues. CDR1 is DFQATT and CDR2 is SNEGSKA in the germline V gene (reference sequence). CDR3 sequence: CSARLIPGTGAYEQYF. CDR3 sequence (DNA): TGCAGTGCTAGATTAATCCCCGGGACAGGGGCCTACGAGCAGTACTTC.

The chain recombines TRBV20-1 with TRBJ2-7; 8 bases are shared with TRBD1. The CDR3 has 12 amino acids. Germline V gives CDR1 DFQATT, CDR2 SNEGSKA (reference sequence). The V gene end was trimmed by 4 bases and the J gene end by 5 bases; junction bases not matched to a gene: 4. CDR3 protein: CSAMDRVNEQYF. The CDR3 nucleotides are TGCAGTGCTATGGACAGGGTGAACGAGCAGTACTTC.

The CDR3, as DNA: TGTGCCAGCAGCTCCCACGGAGCTAACTATGGCTACACCTTC. Its translation is CASSSHGANYGYTF. The chain recombines TRBV7-9 with TRBJ1-2, with D uncertain. CDR3 length: 14 amino acids. V lost 4 bases to trimming and J lost 0 bases, with 9 bases between them. Germline V gene sequence: CDR1 SEHNR, CDR2 FQNEAQ (reference sequence).

The chain joins TRBV6-5 to TRBJ1-1, with a possible D match to TRBD1 (6 bases). Trimming pared 8 bases from V and 4 bases from J, leaving 14 bases between. Germline V lookup: CDR1 MNHEY, CDR2 SVGAGI. The CDR3 covers 13 residues. In nucleotides, the CDR3 is TGTGCCAGCGCTCTGGGGGGCTTCACTGAAGCTTTCTTT. Its protein is CASALGGFTEAFF.

The CDR3: CASSPSRTGIPQHF. For the CDR3, the DNA is TGTGCCAGCAGCCCTTCGCGGACAGGTATACCCCAGCATTTT. The chain combines TRBV9 with TRBJ1-5; 7 bases match TRBD1. Germline trimming cut 4 bases from V and 10 bases from J; bases unmatched to any gene: 11. Germline assignment: CDR1 SGDLS and CDR2 YYNGEE. The CDR3 contains 14 residues. Variable domain in full (rest from reference TRBV9 and TRBJ1-5): DSGVTQTPKHLITATGQRVTLRCSPRSGDLSVYWYQQSLDQGLQFLIQYYNGEERAKGNILERFSAQQFPDLHSELNLSSLELGDSALYFCASSPSRTGIPQHFGDGTRLSIL.

This sequence joins TRBV29-1 and TRBJ2-7; 7 nucleotides align to TRBD1. This CDR3 comprises 15 residues. V lost 7 bases to trimming and J lost 1 base; unmatched junction nucleotides: 13. The germline V gene has CDR1 SQVTM and CDR2 ANQGSEA. The chain's CDR3 is CSAEARTTGSYEQYF. DNA of the CDR3: TGCAGCGCCGAAGCCCGGACGACAGGGTCCTACGAGCAGTACTTC.

V usage is TRBV9 and J usage is TRBJ1-1; no reliable D call. Germline values: CDR1 SGDLS, CDR2 YYNGEE. V was clipped by 0 bases and J by 7 bases, with 10 bases between them. The CDR3 totals 13 residues. The CDR3 here is CASSVVGTHEAFF. CDR3 sequence (DNA): TGTGCCAGCAGCGTAGTTGGAACCCATGAAGCTTTCTTT.

The rearrangement links TRBV27 to TRBJ1-2; 8 bases are shared with TRBD1. Germline CDR1 MNHEY, CDR2 SMNVEV (reference sequence). V was pared by 3 bases and J by 3 bases, with 6 bases of the junction left unmatched. The CDR3 extends over 15 amino acids. CDR3 amino acids: CASSFWQTGDYGYTF. The CDR3 DNA follows: TGTGCCAGCAGTTTCTGGCAGACAGGGGACTATGGCTACACCTTC.

CDR3 residues: CASSFTPPGPYEQYF. In nucleotides, the CDR3 is TGTGCCAGCAGTTTCACTCCCCCCGGCCCCTACGAGCAGTACTTC. This rearrangement joins TRBV12-3 or TRBV12-4 to TRBJ2-7; no definite D call. The V gene lost 3 bases and the J gene lost 2 bases, with 14 bases spanning the gap. The CDR3 consists of 15 residues.

The CDR3 DNA reads as TGCAGCGTCAACGGGGCGGTAACTGAAGCTTTCTTT. Amino acids: CSVNGAVTEAFF. The chain couples TRBV29-1 to TRBJ1-1, with D tentatively TRBD1 (5 bases). V was pared by 6 bases and J by 5 bases, with 13 bases between. The CDR3 runs to 12 residues. Germline values: CDR1 SQVTM, CDR2 ANQGSEA.

This clonotype came up once. The rearrangement links TRBV15 to TRBJ2-7; TRBD1 agrees at 9 bases. CDR1 and CDR2 (germline): LNHNV, YYDKDF (reference sequence). This CDR3 contains 15 residues. With 7 bases clipped from V and 2 bases from J, the junction kept 9 bases outside the gene matches. The CDR3 protein is CATTPDRGGPYEQYF. The CDR3 nucleotides read TGTGCCACCACCCCGGACAGGGGTGGCCCCTACGAGCAGTACTTC.

The V and J genes are TRBV6-1 and TRBJ2-3; maybe TRBD2 (5 bases). Trimming left V 7 bases short and J 3 bases short, with 8 bases between. Germline values: CDR1 MNHNS, CDR2 SASEGT. The CDR3 length is 12 residues. The CDR3, as DNA: TGTGCCAGCAAAAGCGGTACAGATACGCAGTATTTT. It specifies CASKSGTDTQYF.

The rearrangement joins TRBV5-4 to TRBJ2-7, with 7 bases fitting TRBD1. V trimming: 7 bases; J trimming: 2 bases; junction bases outside the gene matches: 12. The CDR3 loop spans 15 amino acids. Germline V lookup: CDR1 SGHNT, CDR2 YYREEE (reference sequence). Here the CDR3 reads CASAGSETGPYEQYF. The CDR3 coding sequence is TGTGCCAGCGCAGGGTCCGAGACAGGGCCCTACGAGCAGTACTTC.

This rearrangement joins TRBV12-3 or TRBV12-4 to TRBJ2-2; D is ambiguous. Trimming took 7 bases from V and 8 from J, leaving 8 bases between them. This CDR3 has 11 amino acids. The CDR3 loop reads CASIKIGELFF. The CDR3 DNA follows: TGTGCCAGCATCAAAATTGGGGAGCTGTTTTTT.

This clonotype was detected only once. The J gene is TRBJ2-5, the V gene TRBV13, with 8 bases that match TRBD1. J lost 5 bases, V lost 5 bases, and 10 bases had no gene match. Germline CDR1 reads PRHDT; CDR2 reads FYEKMQ (reference sequence). The CDR3 extends over 15 amino acids. The CDR3 spells CASSTRRRTGETQYF. In DNA, the CDR3 is TGTGCCAGCAGCACCCGCCGGCGGACAGGGGAGACCCAGTACTTC.

The chain recombines TRBV4-1 with TRBJ1-2, with D tentatively TRBD1 (6 bases). Per the germline V gene, CDR1 is MGHRA and CDR2 is YSYEKL. Trimming took 0 bases from V and 4 from J, leaving 15 bases between them. This CDR3 is built from 16 residues. CDR3 DNA sequence: TGCGCCAGCAGCCAAGATGCGGCAGGGGCGGCCTATGGCTACACCTTC. As protein: CASSQDAAGAAYGYTF.

The chain couples TRBV4-1 to TRBJ1-5; unclear D gene. V was shortened by 0 bases and J by 4 bases, with 10 bases between the two germline ends. Germline CDR1 MGHRA, CDR2 YSYEKL. The CDR3 runs 15 residues. CDR3: CASSQEGFGNQPQHF. The CDR3 bases are TGCGCCAGCAGCCAAGAGGGATTTGGAAATCAGCCCCAGCATTTT.

V gene TRBV20-1 combines with J gene TRBJ2-1; 7 nucleotides align to TRBD1. With V trimmed by 6 bases and J by 10 bases, 9 bases remained unmatched. The CDR3 runs to 12 residues. Looked up from germline, CDR1 is DFQATT and CDR2 is SNEGSKA (reference sequence). The CDR3 sequence: CSARQGEGEQFF. CDR3 nucleotides: TGCAGTGCAAGACAGGGAGAAGGCGAGCAGTTCTTC.

The genes are TRBV28 and TRBJ1-2; D remains unclear. The CDR3 sequence is 13 residues long. CDR1 is MDHEN and CDR2 is SYDVKM in the germline V gene. V was cut by 3 bases and J by 8 bases, with 13 bases left in between. The CDR3 sequence is CASSFSTDWGYTF. The DNA of the CDR3 is TGTGCCAGCAGTTTCTCGACGGATTGGGGCTACACCTTC.

V and J are TRBV7-6 and TRBJ2-7; 8 bases map to TRBD1. The germline V gene encodes CDR1 SGHVS and CDR2 FNYEAQ. CDR3 length: 13 amino acids. J gave up 7 bases and V 4 bases, and 6 bases lay outside the gene matches. CDR3 sequence: CASSSHRGSEQYF. The CDR3 coding sequence is TGTGCCAGCAGCTCCCACAGGGGGTCTGAGCAGTACTTC.

The chain couples TRBV29-1 to TRBJ2-1; 8 bases line up with TRBD2. V lost 4 bases and J lost 4; bases outside the gene matches: 21. CDR1 is SQVTM, CDR2 ANQGSEA, per germline. CDR3 size: 19 residues. Written as DNA, the CDR3 is TGCAGCGTTGCCGTTGGGCGGGGGGCACCCGTCTTTGCTTACAATGAGCAGTTCTTC. This gives the protein CSVAVGRGAPVFAYNEQFF.

The V and J genes are TRBV12-3 or TRBV12-4 and TRBJ1-2, with TRBD1 identical over 9 bases. The CDR3 loop spans 15 amino acids. Trimming at V came to 5 bases and at J to 4 bases, leaving 8 bases not matched to a gene. The CDR3 reads CASSPVETGGYGYTF. Written as DNA, the CDR3 is TGTGCCAGCAGTCCCGTGGAGACAGGGGGCTATGGCTACACCTTC.

DNA of the CDR3: TGTGCCAGCCGGGAGAACACTGAAGCTTTCTTT. This gives the protein CASRENTEAFF. The chain employs TRBV19 and TRBJ1-1; no reliable D call. In germline, CDR1 is LNHDA, CDR2 SQIVND (reference sequence). The CDR3 has 11 residues. Trimming removed 9 bases at V and 1 base at J, with 6 bases between.

This clonotype was seen only once. The chain carries TRBV6-5 and TRBJ2-5, with no clear D. CDR3 length: 14 amino acids. Trimming stripped 2 bases from V and 3 bases from J, with 10 bases between. In germline, CDR1 is MNHEY, CDR2 SVGAGI. In nucleotides, the CDR3 is TGTGCCAGCAGTTACACGGCAGAGGAAGAGACCCAGTACTTC. This translates into CASSYTAEEETQYF.

The chain joins TRBV12-5 to TRBJ2-4; no definite D call. V lost 6 bases and J lost 0, with 6 bases in between. Germline V gene data show CDR1 as LGHNT and CDR2 as FRNRAP. This CDR3 region has 13 residues. CDR3 sequence reads: CASGPGAKNIQYF. DNA for the CDR3: TGTGCTAGTGGCCCGGGAGCCAAAAACATTCAGTACTTC.

The chain combines TRBV6-6 with TRBJ2-3; D remains unclear. V lost 7 bases, J lost 3 bases, and 20 bases lay in between. The CDR3 has 16 amino acids. Looked up from germline, CDR1 is MNHNY and CDR2 is SVGAGI (reference sequence). This CDR3 is CASTHEYLRGTDTQYF. As DNA, the CDR3 is TGTGCCAGCACCCACGAATACCTCCGTGGGACAGATACGCAGTATTTT.